This T cell receptor (beta chain) was obtained from a study of T cells in Graves' hyperthyroidism and ophthalmopathy. Overall study: Pretreatment peripheral blood was obtained at initial diagnosis. Overall study results and limits: The authors' 13 V-J model separated ophthalmopathy from stable hyperthyroidism.

This clonotype came up a few times. Its antigen remains unknown. The V gene's germline CDR1 is KGHDR and CDR2 SFDVKD. Losses at the gene ends were 6 bases for V and 0 bases for J; bases not matched to a gene: 6. The CDR3 runs to 16 residues. The hyperthyroidism patients had all been newly diagnosed, and their disease duration was under 2 months. Their ages ranged from 18 to 65 years. Isolation of PBMCs was performed on around 9.3 ml fresh peripheral blood. RNA transcripts yielded amplified TCR beta CDR3 regions. Primed by the HTBI set, a first-round RT-PCR was run on the TCR CDR3. TCRdb called the multiplex PCR reads again in MiXCR, with one record for every CDR3 protein. The sample contains under 200,000 distinct CDR3 sequences, about 9% of which appear only once.

The sequence came from a woman younger than 35 with Graves' hyperthyroidism that later progressed to Graves' ophthalmopathy. Sequences were obtained from blood. The chain is built from TRBV24-1 and TRBJ2-3; 9 positions match TRBD2. The CDR3 DNA sequence: TGTGCCACCAGTTCTCCTAGCGGGGCTAGCACAGATACGCAGTATTTT. This gives the protein CATSSPSGASTDTQYF.